One and the same sample provided the 9 T cell receptor beta chains below, sequenced in a study of shared clonotypes between healthy human individuals. Assay: immunoSEQ multiplex PCR; the TCRdb copy retains only in-frame clones and omits some. The repertoire holds about 470,000 clones, with roughly 77% as singletons. The source material was PBMCs. These receptors originate from a woman aged 40 to 50 in good health. Some clones in this sample may be carry-over from other donors' samples.

This clone occurred a few times. The rearrangement links TRBV30 to TRBJ1-5, with a weak D call TRBD1 (6 bases). Trimming left V 3 bases short and J 2 bases short, with 14 bases between. Germline lookup yields CDR1 GTSNPN and CDR2 SVGIG (reference sequence). The CDR3 is 15 residues long. In DNA form, the CDR3 reads TGTGCCTGGAGCAGGACAGAGAGAGGCAATCAGCCCCAGCATTTT. It encodes CAWSRTERGNQPQHF.

The chain uses TRBV30 and TRBJ1-2; possibly TRBD1 for D (5 bases). Germline V gene lookup returns CDR1 GTSNPN and CDR2 SVGIG (reference sequence). Trimming removed 1 base from V and 0 bases from J, with 6 bases in between. This CDR3 is built from 13 residues. CDR3 in amino acids: CAWSGTSNYGYTF. The CDR3 DNA is TGTGCCTGGAGTGGGACATCTAACTATGGCTACACCTTC.

The chain has TRBV7-2 and TRBJ2-5; tentatively, D is TRBD1 (6 bases). Looked up from germline, CDR1 is SGHTA and CDR2 is FQGNSA. V lost 5 bases to trimming and J lost 1 base, with 14 bases between them. This CDR3 has 15 residues. The CDR3 region is CASSPWTDLQETQYF. The CDR3 bases are TGTGCCAGCAGCCCCTGGACAGACCTCCAAGAGACCCAGTACTTC.

V and J are TRBV2 and TRBJ2-7; unclear D gene. V lost 8 bases and J lost 0, with 8 bases in between. This CDR3 is built from 12 residues. Germline V gene sequence: CDR1 SNHLY, CDR2 FYNNEI. DNA of the CDR3: TGTGCCAGCGTCCGGTACTCCTACGAGCAGTACTTC. Encoded protein: CASVRYSYEQYF. The full variable domain, with the rest looked up from reference TRBV2 and TRBJ2-7, is EPEVTQTPSHQVTQMGQEVILRCVPISNHLYFYWYRQILGQKVEFLVSFYNNEISEKSEIFDDQFSVERPDGSNFTLKIRSTKLEDSAMYFCASVRYSYEQYFGPGTRLTVT.

V gene TRBV28 combines with J gene TRBJ2-3; no clear D gene. Germline CDR1 and CDR2: MDHEN and SYDVKM. V was shortened by 4 bases and J by 6 bases, with 14 bases between the two germline ends. The CDR3 runs 14 residues. In DNA, the CDR3 is TGTGCCAGCAGTTCATGGGCCCTTGGGGATACGCAGTATTTT. It yields the protein CASSSWALGDTQYF.

The V call is TRBV5-1, the J call TRBJ2-7, with 11 bases that match TRBD2. Germline V lookup: CDR1 SGHRS, CDR2 YFSETQ. The CDR3 spans 16 residues. Trimming cost V 4 bases and J 5 bases; bases outside gene matches: 11. CDR3 region: CASSVQTSGSVNEQYF. As DNA, the CDR3 is TGCGCCAGCAGCGTACAAACTAGCGGGAGCGTGAACGAGCAGTACTTC.

The chain uses TRBV10-3 and TRBJ2-2; 7 nucleotides match TRBD1. Germline V gene lookup returns CDR1 ENHRY and CDR2 SYGVKD. The CDR3 covers 14 residues. Losses at the gene ends were 4 bases for V and 1 base for J; bases not matched to a gene: 0. The CDR3 nucleotides are TGTGCCATCAGTGGGACAGGGAACACCGGGGAGCTGTTTTTT. As protein: CAISGTGNTGELFF.

The chain is built from TRBV9 and TRBJ2-7; 8 nucleotides match TRBD2. V was clipped by 0 bases and J by 6 bases; unmatched bases: 8. The CDR3 has 15 residues. Germline values: CDR1 SGDLS, CDR2 YYNGEE. CDR3 in amino acids: CASSVGLARIAEQYF. The CDR3 DNA follows: TGTGCCAGCAGCGTAGGACTAGCGCGAATCGCCGAGCAGTACTTC. The full variable domain, rest sourced from reference TRBV9 and TRBJ2-7, is DSGVTQTPKHLITATGQRVTLRCSPRSGDLSVYWYQQSLDQGLQFLIQYYNGEERAKGNILERFSAQQFPDLHSELNLSSLELGDSALYFCASSVGLARIAEQYFGPGTRLTVT.

The chain recombines TRBV18 with TRBJ2-1; possible D gene TRBD1, 6 bases. The CDR3 loop spans 14 amino acids. CDR1 is KGHSH, CDR2 LQKENI, per germline. V lost 2 bases and J lost 4, with 9 bases in between. This CDR3 is CASSPVRGYNEQFF. The CDR3 region has the DNA TGTGCCAGCTCACCAGTCAGGGGATACAATGAGCAGTTCTTC.